One T cell receptor (beta chain) is described in this entry. Its antigen is not identified. The sample belongs to a study of cytomegalovirus exposure and HLA in healthy donors. The PCR used 60 Vbeta and 13 Jbeta primers. The method was immunoSEQ multiplex PCR; TCRdb's version includes in-frame clones alone and lacks a portion of them. Seen here are some 160,000 clones, around 72% observed once, and the top ten hold 2.1%. The CDR3 loop spans 14 amino acids. The germline CDR1 and CDR2 sequences are ENHRY and SYGVKD. V shed 6 bases, J shed 5 bases, and the junction held 6 bases outside the gene matches. General study findings and limits: Reported results showed that the classifier diagnosed cytomegalovirus status with high specificity and sensitivity. Most TCR sequences were seen very rarely across donors, but some public TCRs occurred in many.

The chain recombines TRBV10-3 with TRBJ2-5; 10 bases are a match to TRBD2. This receptor was identified in a man in his forties in good health and CMV-seronegative. Sequencing was done on a sample of PBMCs. The CDR3, as DNA: TGTGCCATCAGACCCGGGACTAGCGCCGAGACCCAGTACTTC. Protein: CAIRPGTSAETQYF.